Each of the 11 T cell receptor beta chains below was sequenced from the same sample in a study of blood T cell repertoires in COVID-19. TCRdb's table, derived via immunoSEQ multiplex PCR, lists solely in-frame clones and lacks some. Of nearly 200,000 clones listed, about 86% are singletons. Sequenced material: peripheral blood. The receptor set was obtained from a woman between 65 and 79 years old with acute or convalescent COVID-19.

The rearrangement links TRBV10-1 to TRBJ2-3, with unresolved D. The CDR3 consists of 10 residues. Germline-derived CDR1 and CDR2 are WNHNN and SYGVQD (reference sequence). Trimming cost V 6 bases and J 10 bases, with 8 bases left between them. This CDR3 reads CASSARAQYF. The DNA for the CDR3 is TGCGCCAGCAGCGCGAGAGCGCAGTATTTT.

The chain has TRBV10-3 and TRBJ2-3; D perhaps matches TRBD2 (6 bases). This CDR3 contains 15 residues. CDR1 ENHRY and CDR2 SYGVKD come from the germline V gene. Trimming removed 2 bases from V and 0 bases from J, with 9 bases in between. CDR3 sequence reads: CAISEQRASTDTQYF. The CDR3 nucleotides read TGTGCCATCAGTGAGCAGCGGGCTAGCACAGATACGCAGTATTTT.

The J gene is TRBJ1-1, the V gene TRBV28; D unclear. Trimming took off 6 bases at V and 4 bases at J, with 18 bases between the two ends. The germline CDR1 and CDR2 sequences are MDHEN and SYDVKM. The CDR3 covers 15 residues. CDR3 nucleotide sequence: TGTGCCAGCAGATCGACACCCGCGTGGGTCACTGAAGCTTTCTTT. Protein product: CASRSTPAWVTEAFF.

This rearrangement joins TRBV5-1 to TRBJ2-5; D is possibly TRBD1 (6 bases). The germline V and J ends were trimmed by 5 bases and 1 base, with 18 bases remaining between them. CDR1 and CDR2 (germline): SGHRS, YFSETQ. The length of the CDR3 is 16 residues. The CDR3 nucleotides read TGCGCCAGCAGGCCCCAGGGGACCAACCTCCAAGAGACCCAGTACTTC. Translating gives CASRPQGTNLQETQYF.

This rearrangement joins TRBV4-3 to TRBJ1-3; D might be TRBD1 (5 bases). V lost 3 bases, J lost 4 bases, and 16 bases lay in between. The CDR3 extends over 16 amino acids. Per germline, CDR1 LGHNA and CDR2 YSLEER. CDR3 in DNA: TGCGCCAGCAGCCAGGGTCCCCCAGGGTCAGGAAACACCATATATTTT. Protein: CASSQGPPGSGNTIYF.

The chain carries TRBV2 and TRBJ2-2; D is perhaps TRBD1 (7 bases). V was clipped by 4 bases and J by 7 bases, with 13 bases between them. CDR1 is SNHLY, CDR2 FYNNEI, per germline. The CDR3 sequence is 14 residues long. The CDR3: CASSGTGGIGELFF. The CDR3 DNA reads as TGTGCCAGCAGTGGGACAGGCGGGATCGGGGAGCTGTTTTTT. Looking up the rest from reference TRBV2 and TRBJ2-2 gives the full variable domain: EPEVTQTPSHQVTQMGQEVILRCVPISNHLYFYWYRQILGQKVEFLVSFYNNEISEKSEIFDDQFSVERPDGSNFTLKIRSTKLEDSAMYFCASSGTGGIGELFFGEGSRLTVL.

The chain recombines TRBV12-3 or TRBV12-4 with TRBJ2-2; the match to TRBD1 covers 7 bases. The CDR3 extends over 13 amino acids. Germline trimming cut 3 bases from V and 9 bases from J; bases unmatched to any gene: 4. CDR3 amino acids: CASSFSGQRELFF. The DNA for the CDR3 is TGTGCCAGCAGTTTCTCGGGACAGCGGGAGCTGTTTTTT.

This clone was seen more than once but under ten times. CDR3 protein: CASSPWDRRSGTDTQYF. The CDR3 DNA sequence: TGTGCCAGCAGTCCCTGGGACAGGCGGTCGGGCACAGATACGCAGTATTTT. The genes are TRBV28 and TRBJ2-3; 8 bases agree with TRBD1. Germline assignment: CDR1 MDHEN and CDR2 SYDVKM. Losses at the gene ends were 5 bases for V and 1 base for J; bases not matched to a gene: 11. The CDR3 spans 17 residues. The variable domain in full, with the rest retrieved from reference TRBV28 and TRBJ2-3, is DVKVTQSSRYLVKRTGEKVFLECVQDMDHENMFWYRQDPGLGLRLIYFSYDVKMKEKGDIPEGYSVSREKKERFSLILESASTNQTSMYLCASSPWDRRSGTDTQYFGPGTRLTVL.

This clone was seen only once. The chain recombines TRBV5-4 with TRBJ2-7; TRBD2 is a possible D gene (5 bases). Between the trimmed V and J ends, which lost 2 bases and 3 bases, there was a span of 9 bases. The CDR3 runs 13 residues. CDR1 is SGHNT, CDR2 YYREEE, per germline (reference sequence). CDR3: CASSFGRDYEQYF. Written as DNA, the CDR3 is TGTGCCAGCAGCTTCGGTCGGGACTACGAGCAGTACTTC.

This chain connects TRBV10-3 to TRBJ2-3; 11 bases line up with TRBD2. V shed 3 bases and J 5 bases; nucleotides not matched to a gene: 4. The V gene's germline CDR1 is ENHRY and CDR2 SYGVKD. There are 15 residues in the CDR3. CDR3 loop: CAISDPTSGKDTQYF. In DNA, the CDR3 is TGTGCCATCAGTGACCCGACTAGCGGGAAAGATACGCAGTATTTT.

J is TRBJ1-4 and V is TRBV5-1; TRBD1 might be the D (6 bases). Trimming took off 4 bases at V and 8 bases at J, with 18 bases between the two ends. The length of the CDR3 is 15 residues. CDR1 and CDR2 from the germline V gene are SGHRS and YFSETQ. CDR3 coding DNA: TGCGCCAGCAGCCAGACAACAGGGACACGGGAAAAACTGTTTTTT. Translation: CASSQTTGTREKLFF.